These T cell receptor beta chains were read from a single sample in a study of graft-versus-host responses after intestinal transplantation. Data came from immunoSEQ multiplex PCR; TCRdb stores just in-frame clones and leaves some out. The sample has more than 12,000 clones, about 93% seen once. The sequencing used PBMCs, collected 9 days after transplant. The receptors come from a human patient who received an intestinal transplant, so some T cells may come from the graft donor. Each CDR3 is given with its conserved first and last residue. D genes are given only for firm matches. Not every row has a clone size; where given, it reads once, few, many or a size class.

D	J	V	size	CDR3	DNA
TRBD2	TRBJ2-1	TRBV5-1	-	CASSSGGWVDEQFF	TGCGCCAGCAGCTCGGGAGGATGGGTGGATGAGCAGTTCTTC
TRBD2	TRBJ2-1	TRBV5-4	-	CASSPSSGRARNEQFF	TGTGCCAGCAGCCCTTCTAGCGGGAGGGCCAGGAATGAGCAGTTCTTC
-	TRBJ2-3	TRBV7-6	-	CASSLGGRITDTQYF	TGTGCCAGCAGCTTGGGGGGGCGAATCACAGATACGCAGTATTTT
TRBD2	TRBJ2-1	TRBV11-1	-	CASSLAGEVDEQFF	TGTGCCAGCAGTTTGGCGGGAGAGGTCGATGAGCAGTTCTTC
TRBD2	TRBJ2-7	TRBV5-8	-	CASSLFGRALSYEQYF	TGTGCCAGCAGCTTATTCGGGAGGGCCCTCTCCTACGAGCAGTACTTC
-	TRBJ1-5	TRBV6-5	-	CASRDTPDQPQHF	TGTGCCAGCAGGGACACGCCCGATCAGCCCCAGCATTTT
-	TRBJ2-7	TRBV2	once	CASNSLGVAQYF	TGTGCCAGCAACTCCTTAGGAGTGGCGCAGTACTTC
-	TRBJ2-7	TRBV6-1	-	CASRGLPNYEQYF	TGTGCCAGCAGAGGACTACCCAACTACGAGCAGTACTTC
-	TRBJ2-1	TRBV11-1	-	CASSFFTNNEQFF	TGTGCCAGCAGCTTTTTCACCAACAATGAGCAGTTCTTC
-	TRBJ1-2	TRBV2	-	CASILGLGQGYTF	TGTGCCAGCATTCTCGGACTGGGTCAAGGCTACACCTTC
-	TRBJ1-3	TRBV7-8	-	CASSLLVGVRSGNTIYF	TGTGCCAGCAGCTTATTGGTAGGGGTCCGCTCTGGAAACACCATATATTTT
-	TRBJ2-5	TRBV5-6	-	CASSLPSAGGETQYF	TGTGCCAGCAGCCTACCCTCGGCAGGCGGGGAGACCCAGTACTTC
TRBD2	TRBJ2-7	TRBV10-2	few	CASSDSSSGPPYEQYF	TGCGCCAGCAGTGATTCTTCTAGCGGGCCCCCCTACGAGCAGTACTTC
-	TRBJ2-1	TRBV27	-	CASSLLGTRLNEQFF	TGTGCCAGCAGCCTCCTCGGAACTAGGCTGAATGAGCAGTTCTTC
TRBD1	TRBJ2-5	TRBV7-9	-	CASSVPWTGLETQYF	TGTGCCAGCAGCGTTCCTTGGACAGGTTTAGAGACCCAGTACTTC
-	TRBJ2-7	TRBV4-1	-	CASSQGLGRDGEQYF	TGCGCCAGCAGCCAAGGCCTGGGCAGGGATGGCGAGCAGTACTTC
TRBD2	TRBJ2-3	TRBV7-9	-	CASSSWTSGRTDTQYF	TGTGCCAGCAGCTCCTGGACTAGCGGGAGGACAGATACGCAGTATTTT
TRBD2	TRBJ2-7	TRBV10-2	few	CASRAGAYEQYF	TGCGCCAGCAGAGCGGGGGCCTACGAGCAGTACTTC
-	TRBJ2-7	TRBV10-2	-	CASRDGQSFSYEQYF	TGCGCCAGCAGGGACGGACAGAGCTTCTCCTACGAGCAGTACTTC
-	TRBJ1-2	TRBV7-6	-	CASSLGGGNYGYTF	TGTGCCAGCAGCTTAGGGGGGGGAAACTATGGCTACACCTTC
TRBD2	TRBJ2-5	TRBV2	-	CASRSSGEGRETQYF	TGTGCCAGCAGGAGTAGCGGGGAAGGACGGGAGACCCAGTACTTC
TRBD1	TRBJ2-5	TRBV10-3	-	CATGGQSQETQYF	TGTGCCACAGGGGGACAGAGCCAAGAGACCCAGTACTTC
-	TRBJ2-1	TRBV28	-	CASSRYGTTYNEQFF	TGTGCCAGCAGTCGATACGGGACCACTTACAATGAGCAGTTCTTC
TRBD2	TRBJ2-7	TRBV29-1	-	CSVGLAGGPFEQYF	TGCAGCGTGGGACTAGCGGGAGGGCCTTTTGAGCAGTACTTC
-	TRBJ2-5	TRBV4-1	-	CASSQGTAEETQYF	TGCGCCAGCAGCCAGGGGACTGCTGAAGAGACCCAGTACTTC
TRBD2	TRBJ2-7	TRBV6-4	-	CASRAPRRTSGRVSSYEQYF	TGTGCCAGCAGGGCCCCCCGAAGGACTAGCGGGAGGGTAAGCTCCTACGAGCAGTACTTC
-	TRBJ2-7	TRBV27	-	CASSLGFGEQYF	TGTGCCAGCAGTTTAGGTTTTGGTGAGCAGTACTTC